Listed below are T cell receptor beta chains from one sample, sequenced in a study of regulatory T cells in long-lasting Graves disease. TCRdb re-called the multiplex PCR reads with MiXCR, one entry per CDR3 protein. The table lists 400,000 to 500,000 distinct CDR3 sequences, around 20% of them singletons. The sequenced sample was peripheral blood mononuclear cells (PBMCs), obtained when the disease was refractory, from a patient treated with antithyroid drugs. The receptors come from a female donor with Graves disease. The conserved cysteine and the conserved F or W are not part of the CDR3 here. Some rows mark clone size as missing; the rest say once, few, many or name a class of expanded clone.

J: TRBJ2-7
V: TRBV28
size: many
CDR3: ASSPRDRGYWEQY

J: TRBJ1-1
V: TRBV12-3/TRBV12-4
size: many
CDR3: ASSLAKTAGAF

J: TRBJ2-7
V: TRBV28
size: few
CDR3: ASRPQRYEQY

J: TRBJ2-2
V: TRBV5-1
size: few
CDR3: ASSSGQPTGELF

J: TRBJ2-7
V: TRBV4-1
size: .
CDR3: ASSQESGLRTGAYEQY

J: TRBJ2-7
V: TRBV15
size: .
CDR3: AASSRQGPYEQY

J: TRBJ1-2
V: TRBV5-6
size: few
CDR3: ASSRTGGGSAYGYT

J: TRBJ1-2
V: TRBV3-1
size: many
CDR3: ASSHGFGYT

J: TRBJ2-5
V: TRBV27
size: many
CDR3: ASSNLLAGEETQY

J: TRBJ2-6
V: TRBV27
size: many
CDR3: ASSAWTGSGANVLT

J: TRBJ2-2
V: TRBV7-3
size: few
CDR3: ASSSRGSGELF

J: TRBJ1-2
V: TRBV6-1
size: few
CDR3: ASRKGTGTAISNYGYT

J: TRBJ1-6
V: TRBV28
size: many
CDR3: ASSLLRQGLMTLH

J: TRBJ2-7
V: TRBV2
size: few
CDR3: ASSEARVIPYEQY

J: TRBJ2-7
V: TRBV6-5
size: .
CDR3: ASSYSAPFAISYEQY

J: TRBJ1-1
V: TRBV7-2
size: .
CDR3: ASSLRRPEPEAF

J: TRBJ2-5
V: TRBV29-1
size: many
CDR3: SVEGTGAQETQY

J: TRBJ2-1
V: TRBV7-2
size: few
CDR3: AIRASGRNEQF

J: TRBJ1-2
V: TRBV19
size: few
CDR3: ASSPDKTLDYGYT

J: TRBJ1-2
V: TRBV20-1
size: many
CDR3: SATWDNYGYT

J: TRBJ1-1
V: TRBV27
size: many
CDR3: ASSLSRGGNTEAF

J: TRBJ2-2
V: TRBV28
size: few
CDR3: ASRAGTANTGELF

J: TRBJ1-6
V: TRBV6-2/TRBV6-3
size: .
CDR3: ASSTTSGGNSPLH

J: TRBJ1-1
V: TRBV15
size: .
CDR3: ATSSAGRNTEAF

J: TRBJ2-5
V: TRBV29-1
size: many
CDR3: SAKGPQETQY

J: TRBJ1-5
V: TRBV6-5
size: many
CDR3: ASSFSGTDNQPQH

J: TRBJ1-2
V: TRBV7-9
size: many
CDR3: ASSLDFYGYT

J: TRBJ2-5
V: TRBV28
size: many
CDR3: ASSLWGARETQY

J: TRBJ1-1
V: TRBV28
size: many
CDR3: ASSLTGGMDEAF